Included here is one T cell receptor beta chain sequence, with context. This entry comes from a study of cytomegalovirus exposure and HLA in healthy donors. Clones were read by immunoSEQ multiplex PCR, and TCRdb kept only the in-frame ones, dropping some. The repertoire includes 130,000 to 150,000 clones, about 88% of them detected once, and roughly 9.2% sits in the top ten. Sequenced sample: PBMCs. The TCR was taken from a woman between 18 and 29 years old in good health and CMV-seropositive.

The CDR3 nucleotides read TGCGCCAGCAGCCCTCAGGTTGCCTATGGCTACACCTTC. It translates to CASSPQVAYGYTF. The J gene is TRBJ1-2, the V gene TRBV4-1; no firm D call. The CDR3 loop spans 13 amino acids. Looked up from germline, CDR1 is MGHRA and CDR2 is YSYEKL. Deletions cut 4 bases from V and 4 bases from J, with 10 bases between.